The 9 T cell receptor beta chains reported below all come from one sample, sequenced in a study of shared clonotypes between healthy human individuals. Some clones are missing from TCRdb's copy, which holds only in-frame ones; the method was immunoSEQ multiplex PCR. The data contain over 2 million clones, about 90% of them singletons. The sequenced sample consisted of naive CD4+ T cells from PBMCs. Subset: CD45RA+ positively selected. These receptor sequences come from a man younger than 35 in good health. Some clones in this sample may be carry-over from other donors' samples.

The chain couples TRBV15 to TRBJ2-3; possibly TRBD1 or TRBD2 for D (5 bases each). From germline, CDR1 is LNHNV and CDR2 YYDKDF (reference sequence). The CDR3 runs to 16 residues. V was clipped by 3 bases and J by 8 bases, with 21 bases between them. Here the CDR3 DNA reads TGTGCCACCAGCAGGACCGGGACCTCCGTAGCAGCTACGCAGTATTTT. Translated, it gives CATSRTGTSVAATQYF.

The CDR3 sequence: CASSIPQQGLEKLFF. For the CDR3, the DNA is TGTGCCAGTAGCATCCCCCAACAGGGACTGGAAAAACTGTTTTTT. The chain recombines TRBV19 with TRBJ1-4, with a tentative D call TRBD1 (6 bases). Trimming removed 6 bases at V and 8 bases at J, with 19 bases between. From germline, CDR1 is LNHDA and CDR2 SQIVND (reference sequence). This CDR3 region has 15 residues.

The chain has TRBV7-8 and TRBJ2-7, with D maybe TRBD2 (6 bases). The CDR3 covers 13 residues. Between the trimmed V and J ends, which lost 0 bases and 7 bases, there was a span of 10 bases. The V gene's germline CDR1 is SGHVS and CDR2 FQNEAQ. The CDR3 loop reads CASSLAGGQEQYF. CDR3 nucleotides: TGTGCCAGCAGCTTAGCGGGGGGTCAAGAGCAGTACTTC.

This clone was detected once. The V and J genes are TRBV28 and TRBJ2-7; D may be TRBD2 (5 bases). The V gene's germline CDR1 is MDHEN and CDR2 SYDVKM. V lost 4 bases, J lost 4 bases, and 14 bases lay in between. The CDR3 has 14 amino acids. The CDR3 DNA reads as TGTGCCAGCAGTTACCCAGGCGGGTCGTACGAGCAGTACTTC. This gives the protein CASSYPGGSYEQYF. The full variable domain, its missing parts supplied by reference TRBV28 and TRBJ2-7, is DVKVTQSSRYLVKRTGEKVFLECVQDMDHENMFWYRQDPGLGLRLIYFSYDVKMKEKGDIPEGYSVSREKKERFSLILESASTNQTSMYLCASSYPGGSYEQYFGPGTRLTVT.

Comment on this clone: Additional DNA sequences in this sample encode the identical CDR3. This sequence joins TRBV6-4 and TRBJ1-5; 10 bases fit TRBD1. CDR1 is MRHNA, CDR2 SNTAGT, per germline. Trimming at V came to 6 bases and at J to 7 bases, leaving 6 bases not matched to a gene. CDR3 length: 14 residues. Here the CDR3 DNA reads TGTGCCAGCAGCGAGACAGGGGGCGGGCAGCCCCAGCATTTT. Its translation is CASSETGGGQPQHF.

This chain connects TRBV7-6 to TRBJ2-1; 7 positions agree with TRBD2. The CDR3 covers 16 residues. The V gene's germline CDR1 is SGHVS and CDR2 FNYEAQ. V shed 7 bases and J 2 bases; nucleotides not matched to a gene: 11. CDR3 nucleotides: TGTGCCAGCACCACAATGGGGAGGGCCCCCTACAATGAGCAGTTCTTC. It specifies CASTTMGRAPYNEQFF.

This clone showed up just once. This chain joins TRBV11-2 and TRBJ2-7; TRBD2 might be the D (5 bases). This CDR3 spans 15 amino acids. Germline CDR1 and CDR2: SGHAT and FQNNGV. V lost 1 base and J 3 bases, leaving 13 bases between the germline ends. CDR3 nucleotides: TGTGCCAGCAGCTTAGTATTATCTGGGAGCTACGAGCAGTACTTC. Its translation: CASSLVLSGSYEQYF.

This chain links TRBV21-1 with TRBJ2-5. TRBV21-1 is marked as a pseudogene. There are 12 residues in the CDR3. The CDR3 loop reads CASSKNPETQYF. In DNA, the CDR3 is TGTGCCAGCAGCAAAAATCCCGAGACCCAGTACTTC.

CDR3 amino acids: CASSALPQAGELFF. In DNA form, the CDR3 reads TGTGCCAGCAGCGCCCTCCCGCAGGCCGGGGAGCTGTTTTTT. The V gene is TRBV9, the J gene TRBJ2-2, with unresolved D. This CDR3 region has 14 residues. V was cut by 3 bases and J by 6 bases, with 12 bases left in between. Looked up from germline, CDR1 is SGDLS and CDR2 is YYNGEE.